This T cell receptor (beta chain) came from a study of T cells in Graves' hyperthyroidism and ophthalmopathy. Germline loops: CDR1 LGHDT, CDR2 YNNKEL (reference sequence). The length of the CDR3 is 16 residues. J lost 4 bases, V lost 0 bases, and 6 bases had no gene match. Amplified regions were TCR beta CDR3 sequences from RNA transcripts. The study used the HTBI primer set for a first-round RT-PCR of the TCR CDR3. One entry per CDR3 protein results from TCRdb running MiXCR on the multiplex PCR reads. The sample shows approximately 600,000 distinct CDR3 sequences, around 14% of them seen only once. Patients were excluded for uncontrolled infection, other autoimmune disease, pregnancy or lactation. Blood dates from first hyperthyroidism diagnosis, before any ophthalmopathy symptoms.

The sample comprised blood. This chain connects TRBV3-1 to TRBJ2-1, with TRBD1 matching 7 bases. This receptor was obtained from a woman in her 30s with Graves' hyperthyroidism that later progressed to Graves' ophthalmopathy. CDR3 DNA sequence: TGTGCCAGCAGCCAAGAGGCGAGACAGGGTTACAATGAGCAGTTCTTC. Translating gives CASSQEARQGYNEQFF.